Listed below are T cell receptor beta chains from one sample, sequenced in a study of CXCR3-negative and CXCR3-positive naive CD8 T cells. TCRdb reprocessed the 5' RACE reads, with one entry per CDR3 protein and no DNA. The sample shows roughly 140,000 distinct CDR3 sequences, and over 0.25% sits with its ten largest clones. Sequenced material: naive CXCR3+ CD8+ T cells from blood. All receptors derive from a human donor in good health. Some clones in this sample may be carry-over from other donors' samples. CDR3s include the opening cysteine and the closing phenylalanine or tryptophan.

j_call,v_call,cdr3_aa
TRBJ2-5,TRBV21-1,CASSKGWQFRETQYF
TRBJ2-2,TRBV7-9,CASSPAGHGGGRTGELFF
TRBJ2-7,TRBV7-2,CASRSPGQGASEQYF
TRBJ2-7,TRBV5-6,CASSLRWLNTEQYF
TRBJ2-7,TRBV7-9,CASRQGGEQYF
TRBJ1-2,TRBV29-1,CSVLRAYGYTF
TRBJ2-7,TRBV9,CASSVGSGGDEQYF
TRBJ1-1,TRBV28,CASNPGQGNTEAFF
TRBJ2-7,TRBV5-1,CASSLETGPYEQYF
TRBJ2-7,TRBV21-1,CASRRGTGTGLYEQYF
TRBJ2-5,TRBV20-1,CSARPWDNQETQYF
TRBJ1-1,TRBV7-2,CASSLEPGGIGEAFF
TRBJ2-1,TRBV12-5,CASGPTNSYNEQFF
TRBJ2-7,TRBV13,CASSPPPARGQTIYEQYF
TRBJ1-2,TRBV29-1,CSVDLTGGGNGYTF
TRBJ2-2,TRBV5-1,CASRRQGLDQLNTGELFF
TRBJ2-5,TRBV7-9,CASSNPDREQETQYF
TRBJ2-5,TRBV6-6,CASSYGLAGKETQYF
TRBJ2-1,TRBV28,CAIADPQHEQFF
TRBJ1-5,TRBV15,CATSSTGPHQPQHF
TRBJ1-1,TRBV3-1,CASSQEGDTEAFF
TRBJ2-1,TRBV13,CASSSPGLYNEQFF
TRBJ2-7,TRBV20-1,CSARWLAYEQYF
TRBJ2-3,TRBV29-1,CSVESTTDTQYF
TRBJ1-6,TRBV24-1,CATRRQGASADSPLHF
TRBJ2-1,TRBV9,CASSLTGAGDNEQFF
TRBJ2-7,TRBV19,CASSITGAYEQYF
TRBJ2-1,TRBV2,CASSRGGNEQFF
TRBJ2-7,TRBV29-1,CSVEGTDASYEQYF
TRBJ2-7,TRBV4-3,CASSQDRTGSYEQYF
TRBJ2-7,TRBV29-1,CSVVVQGREQYF
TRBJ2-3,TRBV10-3,CAIRTGQDTQYF
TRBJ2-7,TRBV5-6,CASSLVGNSYEQYF
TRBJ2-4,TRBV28,CASSLEGEVRHPIQYF
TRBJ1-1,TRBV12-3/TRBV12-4,CASSFGGMNTEAFF
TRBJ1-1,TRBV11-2,CASSLDQWGQVDSEAFF
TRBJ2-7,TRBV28,CASTSGGSSYEQYF
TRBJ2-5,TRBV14,CASSLLAGVETQYF
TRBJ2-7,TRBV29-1,CSVVRGRVYGDYGQYF
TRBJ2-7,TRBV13,CASSSGQGDEQYF
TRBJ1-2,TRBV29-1,CSVGGTSNINYGYTF
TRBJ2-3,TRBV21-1,CASSNYTPGQTSTDTQYF
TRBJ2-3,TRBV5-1,CASSPYPGHNTDTQYF
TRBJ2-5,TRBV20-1,CSARDLRGGIQETQYF
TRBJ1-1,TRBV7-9,CASSFSGGNTEAFF
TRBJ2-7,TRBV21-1,CASSKRNSGRRSYEQYF
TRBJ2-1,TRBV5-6,CASSATGFSGAYNEQFF
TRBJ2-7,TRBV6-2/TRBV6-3,CASSYHRDIQSSYEQYF
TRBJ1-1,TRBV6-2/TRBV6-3,CASSLGGYAEAFF